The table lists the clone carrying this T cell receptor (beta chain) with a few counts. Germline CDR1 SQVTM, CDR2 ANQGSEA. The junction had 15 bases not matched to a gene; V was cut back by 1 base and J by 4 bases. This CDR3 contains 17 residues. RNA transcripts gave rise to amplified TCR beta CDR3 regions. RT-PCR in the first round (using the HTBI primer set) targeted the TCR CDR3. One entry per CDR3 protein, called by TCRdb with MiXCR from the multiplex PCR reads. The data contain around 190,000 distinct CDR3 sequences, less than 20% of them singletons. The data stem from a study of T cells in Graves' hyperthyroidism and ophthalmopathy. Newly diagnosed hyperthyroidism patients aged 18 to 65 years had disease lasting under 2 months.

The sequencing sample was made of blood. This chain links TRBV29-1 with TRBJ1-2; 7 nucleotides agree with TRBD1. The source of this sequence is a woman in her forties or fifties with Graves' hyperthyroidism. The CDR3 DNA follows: TGCAGCGTTGAAGCGCACTCGGGACAGCGTCCGGGCTATGGCTACACCTTC. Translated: CSVEAHSGQRPGYGYTF. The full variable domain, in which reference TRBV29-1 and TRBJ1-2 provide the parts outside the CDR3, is SAVISQKPSRDICQRGTSLTIQCQVDSQVTMMFWYRQQPGQSLTLIATANQGSEATYESGFVIDKFPISRPNLTFSTLTVSNMSPEDSSIYLCSVEAHSGQRPGYGYTFGSGTRLTVV.